The clone carrying this T cell receptor beta chain was seen a single time. This entry belongs to a study of cytotoxic CD8 clonotypes in ibrutinib-treated CLL. The germline CDR1 and CDR2 sequences are MNHNS and SASEGT. Trimming removed 6 bases from V and 0 bases from J; junction bases left unmatched: 7. This CDR3 region has 15 residues. Assay: immunoSEQ multiplex PCR; the TCRdb copy retains only in-frame clones and omits some. The sample records some 300,000 clones, 70% to 80% being singletons. The specimen comprised PBMCs, sampled before ibrutinib treatment. This TCR was recovered from a human donor with chronic lymphocytic leukemia. V usage is TRBV6-1 and J usage is TRBJ2-7; 8 bases match TRBD1. CDR3: CASRRTGLSSYEQYF. CDR3 bases: TGTGCCAGCAGAAGGACAGGGCTGAGCTCCTACGAGCAGTACTTC.